The rows below give T cell receptor beta chains drawn from one sample of a study of metastatic and nonmetastatic thyroid tumors. TCRdb reanalyzed the PCR reads via MiXCR. The table includes approximately 15,000 clones, roughly 20% detected once. Sequencing was done on a sample of adjacent normal tissue. The receptor source for this set is a female donor with papillary thyroid cancer or a benign thyroid nodule (not recorded which). Some clones in this sample may be carry-over from other donors' samples. CDR3s include the opening cysteine and the closing phenylalanine or tryptophan. D genes are given only for firm matches.

d_gene | j_gene | v_gene | CDR3aa
TRBD2 | TRBJ2-3 | TRBV9 | CASSASGTSYGTDTQYF
NA | TRBJ2-7 | TRBV6-2/TRBV6-3 | CASSYSDRQTYEQYF
NA | TRBJ2-1 | TRBV5-4 | CASSPRSSYNEQFF
TRBD1 | TRBJ1-6 | TRBV7-6 | CASSLGQGDNSPLHF
TRBD1 | TRBJ1-1 | TRBV7-8 | CASSLGMTGGNLNTEAFF
TRBD2 | TRBJ2-1 | TRBV24-1 | CATSDYGTTSDNEQFF
TRBD1 | TRBJ2-7 | TRBV4-3 | CASSQIGTGSLQQYF
NA | TRBJ1-3 | TRBV7-9 | CASRPRLPDRSGNTIYF
NA | TRBJ2-1 | TRBV11-3 | CASSLASWSNQQFF
NA | TRBJ2-2 | TRBV6-1 | CASSGGDTGELFF
NA | TRBJ2-5 | TRBV20-1 | CSASQGAYPQVTQYF
NA | TRBJ2-5 | TRBV2 | CASRPLETQYF
NA | TRBJ2-3 | TRBV9 | CASSGGQRTHTQYF
NA | TRBJ1-5 | TRBV2 | CASRADGNQPQNF
NA | TRBJ1-2 | TRBV6-9 | CAATTSRQSYTF
TRBD1 | TRBJ2-4 | TRBV15 | CATSTGQGVSKNIQYF
NA | TRBJ2-3 | TRBV7-3 | CASSRGLHTDTQYF
TRBD1 | TRBJ1-2 | TRBV19 | CASSIGTGVNYGYTF
TRBD2 | TRBJ2-7 | TRBV7-8 | CASIDVAGDVYEQYF
NA | TRBJ2-1 | TRBV7-2 | CASSFALSTYNEQFF
NA | TRBJ2-1 | TRBV10-1 | CASSVRARTNEQFF
NA | TRBJ1-5 | TRBV18 | CASSPPGVQPQHF
TRBD1 | TRBJ2-7 | TRBV6-4 | CASRTGGEQYF
TRBD1 | TRBJ2-7 | TRBV6-2/TRBV6-3 | CASSFGTGIEQYF
NA | TRBJ2-5 | TRBV27 | CASSQNLGDQETQYF
TRBD1 | TRBJ1-6 | TRBV20-1 | CSPTGDNSPLHF
NA | TRBJ2-1 | TRBV10-1 | CAISESTSGSYNEQFF
NA | TRBJ2-1 | TRBV11-2 | CASSEEIAFEQFF
NA | TRBJ1-2 | TRBV24-1 | CATSDLGGLGVVNYDYTF
NA | TRBJ2-1 | TRBV5-1 | CASSDGARTYNEQFF
NA | TRBJ1-2 | TRBV27 | CASSPETDPYGYTF
NA | TRBJ2-3 | TRBV14 | CASSQDPGWADTQYF
NA | TRBJ2-3 | TRBV4-1 | CASSQDRARTDTQYF
TRBD2 | TRBJ2-3 | TRBV20-1 | CSSTSGPVSGTDTQYF
NA | TRBJ1-5 | TRBV27 | CASSLRQVVGNQPQHF
NA | TRBJ1-1 | TRBV12-3/TRBV12-4 | CASSQGIEAFF
TRBD1 | TRBJ2-6 | TRBV20-1 | CSARGAGGHLAGANVLTF
TRBD1 | TRBJ2-1 | TRBV9 | CASSVRGQAVNEQFF
TRBD1 | TRBJ1-2 | TRBV5-1 | CASRFKGGANYGYTF
TRBD2 | TRBJ2-7 | TRBV11-3 | CASSLGESLAGGPFPYEQYF
TRBD1 | TRBJ1-2 | TRBV20-1 | CSALDRGQRYGYTF
TRBD2 | TRBJ2-5 | TRBV28 | CASSTRGGTRKETQYF
NA | TRBJ1-1 | TRBV6-5 | CASSYSSGYLDTEAFF
NA | TRBJ1-1 | TRBV6-1 | CASSEVGRLSAFF
NA | TRBJ2-7 | TRBV6-1 | CASITTEPAYEQYF
NA | TRBJ2-5 | TRBV6-1 | CASSWALRETQYF
NA | TRBJ1-1 | TRBV6-1 | CASSGDRRTEAFF
TRBD1 | TRBJ1-4 | TRBV25-1 | CASSGPWTGTNEKLFF
NA | TRBJ1-4 | TRBV15 | CATSRARRDEKLFF
NA | TRBJ1-1 | TRBV11-2 | CASSSTRVTEAFF
NA | TRBJ1-3 | TRBV7-3 | CASSISYFGGVSGNTIYF
TRBD2 | TRBJ2-7 | TRBV11-3 | CASSLDQTSGSYEQYF
TRBD2 | TRBJ2-3 | TRBV6-1 | CASSGGTSGSYTQYF
NA | TRBJ1-1 | TRBV27 | CASRPRGISNTEAFF
NA | TRBJ2-7 | TRBV6-1 | CASSETLRGAGQYF